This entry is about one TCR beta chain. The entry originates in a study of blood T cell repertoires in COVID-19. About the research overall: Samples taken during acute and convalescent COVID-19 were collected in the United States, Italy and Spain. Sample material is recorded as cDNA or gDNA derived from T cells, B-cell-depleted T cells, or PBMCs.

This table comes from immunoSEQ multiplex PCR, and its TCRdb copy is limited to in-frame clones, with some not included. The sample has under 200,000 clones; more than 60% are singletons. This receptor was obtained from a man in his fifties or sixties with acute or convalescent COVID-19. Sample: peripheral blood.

CDR3 in amino acids: CASSPRLGTGELFF. The CDR3 nucleotides read TGTGCCAGCAGCCCGCGGTTGGGCACCGGGGAGCTGTTTTTT. The V call is TRBV11-3, the J call TRBJ2-2, with D uncertain. V lost 5 bases and J lost 4, with 11 bases in between. Germline CDR1 and CDR2: SGHNT and YENEEA. The CDR3 sequence is 14 residues long.